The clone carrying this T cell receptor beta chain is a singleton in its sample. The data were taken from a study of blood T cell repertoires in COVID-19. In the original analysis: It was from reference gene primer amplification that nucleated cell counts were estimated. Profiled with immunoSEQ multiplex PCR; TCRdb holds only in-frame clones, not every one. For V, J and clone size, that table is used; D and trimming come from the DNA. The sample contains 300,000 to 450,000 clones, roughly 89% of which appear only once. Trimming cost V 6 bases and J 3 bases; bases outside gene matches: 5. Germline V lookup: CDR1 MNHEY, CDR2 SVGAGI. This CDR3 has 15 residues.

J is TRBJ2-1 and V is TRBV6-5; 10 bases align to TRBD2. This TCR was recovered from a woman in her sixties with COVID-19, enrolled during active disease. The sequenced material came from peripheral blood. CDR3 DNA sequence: TGTGCCAGCAGCCCAGCGGGGGGGATCTACAATGAGCAGTTCTTC. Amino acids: CASSPAGGIYNEQFF.